These 13 T cell receptor beta chains originate from one sample sequenced in a study of T cells in localized non-small cell lung cancer. Method: immunoSEQ multiplex PCR; TCRdb's copy keeps in-frame clones and lacks some. Of about 78,000 clones listed, 84% are singletons. The material was peripheral blood, obtained before any cancer treatment. Receptors were obtained from a man between 40 and 70 years old with stage I lung adenocarcinoma.

The chain carries TRBV19 and TRBJ2-7; 12 bases line up with TRBD2. Germline trimming cut 4 bases from V and 7 bases from J; bases unmatched to any gene: 14. Germline lookup yields CDR1 LNHDA and CDR2 SQIVND (reference sequence). This CDR3 is built from 17 residues. CDR3 nucleotides: TGTGCCAGTAGTACCGAGCTAGCGGGAGGGCCAAGTGGGGAGCAGTACTTC. Translation gives CASSTELAGGPSGEQYF. The variable domain in full, completed from reference TRBV19 and TRBJ2-7, reads DGGITQSPKYLFRKEGQNVTLSCEQNLNHDAMYWYRQDPGQGLRLIYYSQIVNDFQKGDIAEGYSVSREKKESFPLTVTSAQKNPTAFYLCASSTELAGGPSGEQYFGPGTRLTVT.

V is TRBV11-2 and J is TRBJ1-5; 7 positions agree with TRBD1. Germline V gene lookup returns CDR1 SGHAT and CDR2 FQNNGV. V lost 3 bases to trimming and J lost 0 bases; unmatched junction nucleotides: 5. The CDR3 spans 16 residues. The CDR3 DNA follows: TGTGCCAGCAGCTTGGGCGGGACAGTTAGCAATCAGCCCCAGCATTTT. This encodes CASSLGGTVSNQPQHF.

Written as DNA, the CDR3 is TGTGCCAGCAGCTTAGGGTCTGGGGGCAATCAGCCCCAGCATTTT. Its translation: CASSLGSGGNQPQHF. The V and J genes are TRBV7-2 and TRBJ1-5, with D hard to call. The CDR3 length is 15 residues. Trimming removed 1 base from V and 2 bases from J, with 9 bases in between. Germline lookup yields CDR1 SGHTA and CDR2 FQGNSA.

This clone came up once. The chain employs TRBV29-1 and TRBJ2-5, with D possibly matching TRBD2 (5 bases). V lost 3 bases and J 3 bases, leaving 8 bases between the germline ends. Germline V gives CDR1 SQVTM, CDR2 ANQGSEA. The CDR3 sequence is 12 residues long. The DNA of the CDR3 is TGCAGCGTTGAGCTAGCCGAAGAGACCCAGTACTTC. Translation gives CSVELAEETQYF.

The sample holds a few counts of this clone. The chain links TRBV18 to TRBJ1-6; 9 bases map to TRBD1. V lost 3 bases to trimming and J lost 7 bases; unmatched junction nucleotides: 7. CDR3 length: 16 amino acids. Germline V gene sequence: CDR1 KGHSH, CDR2 LQKENI. The CDR3 DNA reads as TGTGCCAGCTCACCCGGGACAGGGACTTCAAATTCACCCCTCCACTTT. This encodes CASSPGTGTSNSPLHF.

Only a few counts were recorded for this clone. The rearrangement joins TRBV6-5 to TRBJ1-1; D not resolved. This CDR3 has 11 residues. Trimming removed 6 bases from V and 3 bases from J, with 5 bases in between. CDR1 and CDR2 from the germline V gene are MNHEY and SVGAGI. CDR3 DNA sequence: TGTGCCAGCAGGTTTGACACTGAAGCTTTCTTT. Its translation: CASRFDTEAFF.

The CDR3 sequence: CASSSPERGEADTQYF. CDR3 nucleotides: TGTGCCAGCAGCTCCCCGGAGAGGGGCGAGGCAGATACGCAGTATTTT. J is TRBJ2-3 and V is TRBV5-5; D may be TRBD1 or TRBD2 (5 bases each). CDR3 length: 16 amino acids. Germline CDR1 is SGHKS and CDR2 is YYEKEE (reference sequence). The V and J ends lost 3 bases and 4 bases respectively, with 18 bases between them.

The genes are TRBV27 and TRBJ1-6; 8 bases match TRBD1. V trimming: 4 bases; J trimming: 9 bases; junction bases outside the gene matches: 8. The germline gives CDR1 MNHEY, CDR2 SMNVEV (reference sequence). This CDR3 is built from 15 residues. The CDR3 region has the DNA TGTGCCAGCAGTTCCCTCGGACAGGGTTCTTCACCCCTCCACTTT. Its translation is CASSSLGQGSSPLHF.

The chain joins TRBV27 to TRBJ1-4; maybe TRBD1 (5 bases). Trimming took 6 bases from V and 8 from J, leaving 22 bases between them. This CDR3 region has 16 residues. Looked up from germline, CDR1 is MNHEY and CDR2 is SMNVEV (reference sequence). CDR3 sequence reads: CASRPTPGLPGEKLFF. CDR3 bases: TGTGCCAGCAGGCCCACCCCGGGGCTGCCGGGAGAAAAACTGTTTTTT.

This chain links TRBV2 with TRBJ2-3, with 7 nucleotides matching TRBD1. This CDR3 comprises 14 residues. Germline-derived CDR1 and CDR2 are SNHLY and FYNNEI. V was pared by 10 bases and J by 1 base, with 8 bases of the junction left unmatched. In nucleotides, the CDR3 is TGTGCCACCTCGAGACAGGGCGGCACAGATACGCAGTATTTT. Translated: CATSRQGGTDTQYF.

The rearrangement links TRBV27 to TRBJ2-3, with 9 bases that match TRBD1. Per germline, CDR1 MNHEY and CDR2 SMNVEV (reference sequence). The CDR3 runs to 15 residues. V was pared by 3 bases and J by 1 base, with 2 bases of the junction left unmatched. In DNA form, the CDR3 reads TGTGCCAGCAGTTTTTGGACAGGGGGCACAGATACGCAGTATTTT. It encodes CASSFWTGGTDTQYF.

The chain couples TRBV19 to TRBJ2-1; TRBD1 or TRBD2 may be the D gene (5 bases each). The CDR3 runs to 16 residues. The germline V and J ends were trimmed by 6 bases and 6 bases, with 21 bases remaining between them. Germline V gene data show CDR1 as LNHDA and CDR2 as SQIVND (reference sequence). The CDR3 loop reads CASSPLGTTPSNEQFF. The CDR3 DNA reads TGTGCCAGTAGCCCCTTGGGGACCACCCCTTCCAATGAGCAGTTCTTC. Full variable domain (outside the CDR3, taken from reference TRBV19 and TRBJ2-1): DGGITQSPKYLFRKEGQNVTLSCEQNLNHDAMYWYRQDPGQGLRLIYYSQIVNDFQKGDIAEGYSVSREKKESFPLTVTSAQKNPTAFYLCASSPLGTTPSNEQFFGPGTRLTVL.

This rearrangement joins TRBV7-6 to TRBJ2-3; weak D call: TRBD1 (5 bases). This CDR3 comprises 13 residues. Trimming took off 1 base at V and 10 bases at J, with 12 bases between the two ends. Looked up from germline, CDR1 is SGHVS and CDR2 is FNYEAQ. The CDR3 DNA reads TGTGCCAGCAGCTTAGTAGGGGCAGGCCCGCAGTATTTT. Protein: CASSLVGAGPQYF.